Below, 10 T cell receptor beta chains from the same sample are listed, as sequenced in a study of blood T cell repertoires in COVID-19. Assay used: immunoSEQ multiplex PCR; TCRdb lists only in-frame clones, some missing. The sample holds some 110,000 clones, about four fifths seen once. Sample: peripheral blood. These receptors all come from a woman between 65 and 79 years old with acute or convalescent COVID-19.

The chain carries TRBV27 and TRBJ1-6; 9 nucleotides align to TRBD1. CDR3 size: 18 residues. CDR1 and CDR2 (germline): MNHEY, SMNVEV (reference sequence). V lost 5 bases to trimming and J lost 6 bases; unmatched junction nucleotides: 14. DNA for the CDR3: TGTGCCAGCAGTCCCCTTTTGGGACAGGGATACTCTAATTCACCCCTCCACTTT. It specifies CASSPLLGQGYSNSPLHF.

The rearrangement uses TRBV18 and TRBJ2-5; no reliable D call. The CDR3 loop spans 15 amino acids. V dropped 3 bases and J dropped 3 bases, with 14 bases sitting between them. Germline V lookup: CDR1 KGHSH, CDR2 LQKENI. DNA for the CDR3: TGTGCCAGCTCACCCACCGGGTGGGTTGAAGAGACCCAGTACTTC. Protein: CASSPTGWVEETQYF.

The chain is built from TRBV3-1 (or the pseudogene TRBV3-2) and TRBJ1-6; TRBD1 might be the D (5 bases). Germline loops: CDR1 LGHDT, CDR2 YNNKEL (reference sequence). The CDR3 is made up of 14 amino acids. V gave up 1 base and J gave up 9 bases, with 10 bases separating them. The chain's CDR3 is CASSQVHQGSPLHF. CDR3 in DNA: TGTGCCAGCAGCCAAGTGCATCAGGGTTCACCCCTCCACTTT.

For the CDR3, the DNA is TGTGCCAGCAGCTCACTACCAAGCTCCTACAATGAGCAGTTCTTC. Translation: CASSSLPSSYNEQFF. The chain employs TRBV9 and TRBJ2-1; no reliable D call. CDR1 SGDLS and CDR2 YYNGEE come from the germline V gene. V was cut by 4 bases and J by 0 bases, with 11 bases left in between. CDR3 length equals 15 residues. Using reference TRBV9 and TRBJ2-1 for the parts outside the CDR3, the full variable domain is DSGVTQTPKHLITATGQRVTLRCSPRSGDLSVYWYQQSLDQGLQFLIQYYNGEERAKGNILERFSAQQFPDLHSELNLSSLELGDSALYFCASSSLPSSYNEQFFGPGTRLTVL.

The chain couples TRBV7-9 to TRBJ1-1; a weak D match, TRBD1 (5 bases). The V end lost 5 bases, the J end lost 0 bases, and 13 bases lay between the germline ends. Per the germline V gene, CDR1 is SEHNR and CDR2 is FQNEAQ (reference sequence). The length of the CDR3 is 15 residues. CDR3 residues: CASSPSGKMNTEAFF. The CDR3 DNA reads TGTGCCAGCAGCCCTTCAGGGAAGATGAACACTGAAGCTTTCTTT.

The gene calls are TRBV7-9 and TRBJ1-1, with D tentatively TRBD1 (6 bases). The CDR3 is 13 amino acids. Germline CDR1 is SEHNR and CDR2 is FQNEAQ (reference sequence). Between the trimmed V and J ends, which lost 1 base and 6 bases, there was a span of 9 bases. The CDR3 nucleotides are TGTGCCAGCAGCTTAGTCCAGGGGTCTGAAGCTTTCTTT. It is translated as CASSLVQGSEAFF.

The chain joins TRBV9 to TRBJ1-6; 7 bases are a match to TRBD1. Germline V lookup: CDR1 SGDLS, CDR2 YYNGEE. The J segment lost 2 bases and the V segment lost 7 bases, leaving 12 bases of the junction unmatched. The CDR3 runs to 17 residues. The CDR3 DNA reads TGTGCCAGCGGCCGATCCGGGACAGTAACCTATAATTCACCCCTCCACTTT. Translation gives CASGRSGTVTYNSPLHF.

This chain links TRBV6-5 with TRBJ2-1; D is unresolved. This CDR3 is built from 13 residues. The V end was cut by 8 bases, the J end by 4 bases, with 12 bases between. Germline CDR1 reads MNHEY; CDR2 reads SVGAGI. The CDR3 here is CASGVHEYNEQFF. DNA for the CDR3: TGTGCCAGCGGAGTCCACGAATACAATGAGCAGTTCTTC.

The genes are TRBV3-1 (or the pseudogene TRBV3-2) and TRBJ2-7; D call uncertain. This CDR3 is built from 13 residues. Trimming cost V 4 bases and J 6 bases, with 13 bases left between them. The germline gives CDR1 LGHDT, CDR2 YNNKEL (reference sequence). The CDR3: CASSLETRSEQYF. The CDR3 nucleotides read TGTGCCAGCAGCCTAGAAACTCGATCCGAGCAGTACTTC.

The rearrangement joins TRBV27 to TRBJ2-1; D is undetermined. Germline V lookup: CDR1 MNHEY, CDR2 SMNVEV (reference sequence). The V and J ends lost 5 bases and 1 base respectively, with 12 bases between them. The CDR3 has 15 amino acids. Written as DNA, the CDR3 is TGTGCCAGCAGTCCCCGGGTTTTATCCTACAATGAGCAGTTCTTC. Protein: CASSPRVLSYNEQFF.